Given below is one T cell receptor beta chain in context. Its antigen target is currently unknown. No base quality values were provided; no much bigger clone lies one nucleotide off. The sample comes from a study of blood T cell repertoires in COVID-19 (dated by TCRdb to about 2020). Background on the whole study: Samples covering the acute and convalescent phases of COVID-19 were provided by collaborators in the United States, Italy and Spain. The prospective study material was composed of cDNA or gDNA derived from T cells, B-cell-depleted T cells, or PBMCs. The dataset comprised deeply sampled blood TCRbeta repertoires from subjects exposed to, actively infected with, or recovered from COVID-19. The repertoires were released in a freely available public database meant as a resource for research on the immune response to SARS-CoV-2. The samples were drawn from the first 160 participants of the ongoing ImmuneRACE study and from more than 1,000 subjects provided by 6 global collaborators. The sample metadata nearly always contained a de-identified subject ID, COVID-19 status, age in years and sex. Where HLA class I and class II types were available, the types were taken from metadata supplied by the sample provider, not from assay-based typing. The investigation overall reported the following: How much clinical and demographic metadata was included differed by source and by participant, and the metadata was provided uncurated.

In the prospective study, participants were about 18 to 95 years old, resided in 24 geographic areas of the United States, and were enrolled through a virtual design. Cohort assignment in the prospective study relied on participant-reported clinical history from a screening survey and a study questionnaire. Recovered participants in ImmuneRACE Cohort 3 were defined as having two consecutive negative NP/OP PCR tests, clearance from a healthcare professional, or resolution of symptoms. In the prospective study, mobile phlebotomists collected whole blood, serum and a nasopharyngeal or oropharyngeal swab from each participant. Prospective study participants could optionally give additional blood draws and questionnaires over an approximately two-month period. Before DNA extraction, prospective study blood samples were shipped either frozen or at room temperature. TCRbeta CDR3 regions were amplified from genomic DNA by means of the immunoSEQ Assay, a bias-controlled multiplex PCR. The study's own analysis went as follows. Nucleated cell counts per sample were estimated from amplification of reference gene primers within the assay. Sequence reads were collapsed and filtered to measure the absolute abundance of every unique TCRbeta CDR3 rearrangement. For each sample, productive Simpson clonality was calculated by taking the square root of Simpson's diversity index across productive rearrangements. Imported from immuneACCESS, the table was reduced by TCRdb to in-frame sequences with V and J called. These copies leave out some clones; in studies compared against another copy, an unresolved V gene accounts for under half, and the cause of the remainder is not known. The V and J calls and clone size were taken over from that table, and D and trimming were inferred from the DNA. The sample profile shows 150,000 to 200,000 clones; over 70% of them were found once. The ten largest clones take up approximately 3.6% of the sample.

The CDR3, cysteine through phenylalanine, is 16 amino acids long. Solely the CDR3 DNA is kept, with 48 bases framed from the first base. CDR1 KGHSH and CDR2 LQKENI are derived from the germline V gene. Compared with germline, V lacks 3 bases and J lacks 0 bases; bases without a gene match: 3. The rearranged segments are TRBV18 and TRBJ1-3; 9 of the junction bases match TRBD1. This clonotype was sampled from a woman in her sixties who had recovered from COVID-19. Sequencing input: PBMCs or T cells enriched from blood (not recorded which). DNA sequence: TGTGCCAGCTCACCTGGACAGGGGAGCTCTGGAAACACCATATATTTT. Translated, it reads CASSPGQGSSGNTIYF.